The 18 T cell receptor beta chains in this list originate from one sample, sequenced in a study of T cells in Graves' hyperthyroidism and ophthalmopathy. Amplification targeted TCR beta CDR3 regions from RNA transcripts. First-round RT-PCR of the TCR CDR3 relied on the HTBI primer set. A single record per CDR3 protein comes from TCRdb applying MiXCR to the multiplex PCR reads. The sample carries about 410,000 distinct CDR3 sequences, 14% to 15% recorded once. The sequenced sample was blood. These receptors came from a man between 18 and 29 years old with Graves' ophthalmopathy.

This chain connects TRBV11-2 to TRBJ2-3; 15 bases match TRBD2. CDR3 length equals 19 residues. From germline, CDR1 is SGHAT and CDR2 FQNNGV. V shed 3 bases, J shed 3 bases, and the junction held 10 bases outside the gene matches. The CDR3 loop is CASSFRTSGGAFGTDTQYF. The CDR3, as DNA: TGTGCCAGCAGCTTCAGGACTAGCGGGGGGGCATTCGGAACAGATACGCAGTATTTT. Variable domain in full (rest from reference TRBV11-2 and TRBJ2-3): EAGVAQSPRYKIIEKRQSVAFWCNPISGHATLYWYQQILGQGPKLLIQFQNNGVVDDSQLPKDRFSAERLKGVDSTLKIQPAKLEDSAVYLCASSFRTSGGAFGTDTQYFGPGTRLTVL.

This clonotype was found many times. The chain uses TRBV27 and TRBJ2-7; 7 nucleotides agree with TRBD2. This CDR3 has 14 amino acids. V dropped 10 bases and J dropped 0; count of bases not matched to a gene: 9. In germline, CDR1 is MNHEY, CDR2 SMNVEV (reference sequence). The CDR3 DNA reads TGTGCCACCGCCCGCGGCGGGAGCTCCTACGAGCAGTACTTC. As protein: CATARGGSSYEQYF.

This clonotype was counted ten times or more. The V and J genes are TRBV7-8 and TRBJ1-5; D call uncertain. V was shortened by 3 bases and J by 5 bases, with 11 bases between the two germline ends. The CDR3 runs to 14 residues. Germline CDR1 and CDR2: SGHVS and FQNEAQ. The CDR3 is CASSLQVTDQPQHF. The CDR3 DNA reads TGTGCCAGCAGCTTGCAGGTCACCGATCAGCCCCAGCATTTT.

This clonotype was picked up many times. The chain is built from TRBV10-3 and TRBJ1-4; D gene ambiguous. Germline V CDR1 and CDR2: ENHRY, SYGVKD. This CDR3 spans 16 amino acids. Trimming left V 0 bases short and J 6 bases short, with 14 bases between. The chain's CDR3 is CAISESFGRGDEKLFF. CDR3 nucleotides: TGTGCCATCAGTGAGTCGTTTGGCCGGGGAGATGAAAAACTGTTTTTT.

This clonotype was seen ten or more times. The genes are TRBV5-1 and TRBJ1-1; no clear D. V shed 3 bases and J shed 4 bases, with 13 bases lying between them. Per germline, CDR1 SGHRS and CDR2 YFSETQ. This CDR3 is 14 amino acids long. The CDR3 reads CASSSGGGFTEAFF. DNA for the CDR3: TGCGCCAGCAGCTCGGGCGGTGGTTTCACTGAAGCTTTCTTT.

This clonotype was detected many times. The chain couples TRBV20-1 to TRBJ1-2, with a tentative D call TRBD1 (5 bases). Germline loops: CDR1 DFQATT, CDR2 SNEGSKA (reference sequence). CDR3 length equals 13 residues. Trimming took off 0 bases at V and 4 bases at J, with 9 bases between the two ends. In DNA, the CDR3 is TGCAGTGCTAGAGACAGGGACCGCTATGGCTACACCTTC. Translation: CSARDRDRYGYTF.

The table lists this clonotype with a few counts. The chain has TRBV11-2 and TRBJ1-1; D is possibly TRBD1 (5 bases). Trimming removed 5 bases at V and 3 bases at J, with 25 bases between. CDR3 size: 18 residues. Germline loops: CDR1 SGHAT, CDR2 FQNNGV. The CDR3 is CASSLYPGRRLGDTEAFF. The CDR3 bases are TGTGCCAGCAGCCTCTACCCCGGACGCAGACTAGGGGACACTGAAGCTTTCTTT.

The genes are TRBV27 and TRBJ1-5; D is unresolved. Trimming stripped 8 bases from V and 4 bases from J, with 12 bases between. This CDR3 has 13 residues. Germline V gene lookup returns CDR1 MNHEY and CDR2 SMNVEV (reference sequence). The CDR3 reads CASSKRVNQPQHF. The CDR3 region has the DNA TGTGCCAGCTCAAAAAGGGTTAATCAGCCCCAGCATTTT.

This clonotype has a count of ten or more. V is TRBV7-2 and J is TRBJ1-1, with unresolved D. Germline lookup yields CDR1 SGHTA and CDR2 FQGNSA. The length of the CDR3 is 14 residues. Trimming cost V 1 base and J 6 bases, with 12 bases left between them. The CDR3 DNA is TGTGCCAGCAGCTTAGGAAGGCAAACGGCTGAAGCTTTCTTT. It yields the protein CASSLGRQTAEAFF.

This clonotype was picked up many times. The chain couples TRBV13 to TRBJ2-7; no reliable D call. The CDR3 is 13 amino acids. Trimming left V 3 bases short and J 1 base short, with 7 bases between. The V gene's germline CDR1 is PRHDT and CDR2 FYEKMQ (reference sequence). The CDR3 loop reads CASSFSRSYEQYF. As DNA, the CDR3 is TGTGCCAGCAGCTTTTCCAGATCCTACGAGCAGTACTTC.

This clonotype was counted ten times or more. V is TRBV7-9 and J is TRBJ2-1, with D perhaps TRBD2 (6 bases). This CDR3 has 16 residues. Trimming took 10 bases from V and 0 from J, leaving 19 bases between them. Germline V gene sequence: CDR1 SEHNR, CDR2 FQNEAQ (reference sequence). The DNA of the CDR3 is TGTGCCAAAGCTCGTGGAGGGGAACACTCCTACAATGAGCAGTTCTTC. Translated, it gives CAKARGGEHSYNEQFF.

This chain joins TRBV14 and TRBJ2-2, with TRBD2 as a possible D gene (7 bases). CDR1 and CDR2 from the germline V gene are SGHDN and FVKESK. The CDR3 is made up of 15 amino acids. V lost 1 base and J lost 7, with 13 bases in between. CDR3 DNA sequence: TGTGCCAGCAGCCAAGGGCGGGGGCGCATCGGGGAGCTGTTTTTT. Translated, it gives CASSQGRGRIGELFF.

This clonotype came up a few times. The chain links TRBV3-1 to TRBJ2-2; D remains ambiguous. The germline gives CDR1 LGHDT, CDR2 YNNKEL (reference sequence). Deletions cut 0 bases from V and 5 bases from J, with 4 bases between. The CDR3 sequence is 13 residues long. The CDR3, as DNA: TGTGCCAGCAGCCAAGAGGGGACCGGGGAGCTGTTTTTT. Encoded protein: CASSQEGTGELFF.

This clonotype has a count of ten or more. The chain carries TRBV7-8 and TRBJ1-1, with D possibly being TRBD1 (5 bases). V was clipped by 0 bases and J by 4 bases, with 12 bases between them. Per germline, CDR1 SGHVS and CDR2 FQNEAQ. CDR3 length equals 15 residues. The CDR3 reads CASSLAPPGLTEAFF. The CDR3 DNA follows: TGTGCCAGCAGCTTAGCTCCGCCAGGGCTCACTGAAGCTTTCTTT.

This clonotype was counted a few times. This rearrangement joins TRBV19 to TRBJ2-1; 7 bases line up with TRBD2. V dropped 3 bases and J dropped 5; count of bases not matched to a gene: 7. CDR3 size: 15 residues. Germline assignment: CDR1 LNHDA and CDR2 SQIVND (reference sequence). Written as DNA, the CDR3 is TGTGCCAGTAGTATCGGCAGCGCGGGAGACAATGAGCAGTTCTTC. Translated, it gives CASSIGSAGDNEQFF.

At least ten counts were recorded for this clonotype. The DNA for the CDR3 is TGTGCCAGCAGCTCCACAGTAGGGGCCGGGGAGCTGTTTTTT. Translation gives CASSSTVGAGELFF. V is TRBV7-2 and J is TRBJ2-2; tentative D call: TRBD1 (5 bases). CDR1 SGHTA and CDR2 FQGNSA come from the germline V gene. V lost 4 bases, J lost 6 bases, and 12 bases lay in between. CDR3 length: 14 residues.

At least ten counts were recorded for this clonotype. In DNA, the CDR3 is TGTGCCAGCAGCTTATCGCCTGCTCAGCCCCAGCATTTT. This codes for CASSLSPAQPQHF. The chain couples TRBV7-8 to TRBJ1-5; D uncertain. Germline V gene data show CDR1 as SGHVS and CDR2 as FQNEAQ. This CDR3 region has 13 residues. V lost 2 bases to trimming and J lost 6 bases, with 8 bases between them. Filled out from reference TRBV7-8 and TRBJ1-5, the complete variable domain reads GAGVSQSPRYKVAKRGQDVALRCDPISGHVSLFWYQQALGQGPEFLTYFQNEAQLDKSGLPSDRFFAERPEGSVSTLKIQRTQQEDSAVYLCASSLSPAQPQHFGDGTRLSIL.

Ten or more counts support this clonotype. The gene calls are TRBV20-1 and TRBJ2-3; 13 bases line up with TRBD2. Per germline, CDR1 DFQATT and CDR2 SNEGSKA (reference sequence). CDR3 length: 13 amino acids. Unmatched junction bases numbered 3, after V lost 7 bases and J lost 5 bases. The DNA for the CDR3 is TGCAGTGGACTAGCGGGGGGCCTAGATACGCAGTATTTT. Amino acids: CSGLAGGLDTQYF.